Listed below are T cell receptor beta chains from one sample, sequenced in a study of PD-1 blockade in classical Hodgkin lymphoma. The assay was immunoSEQ multiplex PCR, and TCRdb's table has in-frame clones only and misses some. The table lists around 5,000 clones, 70% to 85% of them singletons. Sequencing used CD8+ T cells from blood, obtained at baseline. These receptors all come from a human donor with classical Hodgkin lymphoma. Each CDR3 is given with its conserved first and last residue. Each record gives: J gene, D gene, clone size, V gene, CDR3 DNA, CDR3 protein. The D gene is left open where the match is weak. Clone size appears in some rows only: once, few, many, or a class for an expanded clone.

TRBJ2-1,TRBD2,.,TRBV7-9,TGTGCCAGCAGCTGGACTAGCTCCAATGAGCAGTTCTTC,CASSWTSSNEQFF
TRBJ2-3,.,large,TRBV10-3,TGTGCCATCAGTGAATTTGAGGGAACCACAGATACGCAGTATTTT,CAISEFEGTTDTQYF
TRBJ1-1,TRBD1,few,TRBV28,TGTGCCAGCAGTTTATTCGGACAGGGTAATGAAGCTTTCTTT,CASSLFGQGNEAFF
TRBJ2-7,.,.,TRBV4-1,TGCGCCAGCAGTGCTGGGGAGGCCTACGAGCAGTACTTC,CASSAGEAYEQYF
TRBJ1-5,.,few,TRBV7-2,TGTGCCAGCAGCTTACGACGGGGACAGCCCCAGCATTTT,CASSLRRGQPQHF
TRBJ2-2,.,.,TRBV6-5,TGTGCCAGCGCGGGGTGGAACACCGGGGAGCTGTTTTTT,CASAGWNTGELFF
TRBJ2-4,.,.,TRBV18,TGTGCCAGCTCAGGGGGAGCCAAAAACATTCAGTACTTC,CASSGGAKNIQYF
TRBJ2-1,TRBD1,.,TRBV2,TGTGCCAGCGGGACAGGGGGACGGCATGAGCAGTTCTTC,CASGTGGRHEQFF
TRBJ1-1,TRBD1,.,TRBV12-5,TGTGCTAGTGGTTTGGTGCTCCAGGGGGCCACTGAAGCTTTCTTT,CASGLVLQGATEAFF
TRBJ2-5,.,.,TRBV9,TGTGCCAGCAGCGTTTCGGGGCAGTTACAAGAGACCCAGTACTTC,CASSVSGQLQETQYF
TRBJ2-7,.,large,TRBV5-4,TGTGCCAGCAGCCCGGACCAACCCTACGAGCAGTACTTC,CASSPDQPYEQYF
TRBJ2-3,TRBD1,.,TRBV9,TGTGCCAGCAGCGGGGGACAGGTCAGGGATACGCAGTATTTT,CASSGGQVRDTQYF
TRBJ2-2,TRBD1,.,TRBV27,TGTGCCAGCAGTTTATCGCCTACAGGGGCCGGGGAGCTGTTTTTT,CASSLSPTGAGELFF
TRBJ1-1,.,.,TRBV6-5,TGTGCCATCAGTGGGGCGCATGAAGCTTTCTTT,CAISGAHEAFF
TRBJ1-1,TRBD1,.,TRBV30,TGTGCCCCCTCGTACACGGAAAGACAGGGGTTCATGAACACTGAAGCTTTCTTT,CAPSYTERQGFMNTEAFF
TRBJ2-1,.,.,TRBV29-1,TGCAGCGTTGAGCACACAGGGAGCCCCTACAATGAGCAGTTCTTC,CSVEHTGSPYNEQFF